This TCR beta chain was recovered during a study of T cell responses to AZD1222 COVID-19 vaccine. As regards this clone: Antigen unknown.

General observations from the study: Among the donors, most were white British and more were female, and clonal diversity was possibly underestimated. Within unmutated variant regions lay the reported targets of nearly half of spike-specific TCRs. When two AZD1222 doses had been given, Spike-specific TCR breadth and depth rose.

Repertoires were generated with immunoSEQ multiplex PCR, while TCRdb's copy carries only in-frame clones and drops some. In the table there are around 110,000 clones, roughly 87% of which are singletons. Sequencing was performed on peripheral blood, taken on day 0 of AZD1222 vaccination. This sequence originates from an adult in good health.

CDR3 sequence (DNA): TGTGCCAGCTCACCTTCAGCCGGGACAGGGGGTACCTACGAGCAGTACTTC. Translation: CASSPSAGTGGTYEQYF. The chain combines TRBV18 with TRBJ2-7, with TRBD1 matching over 11 bases. CDR3 length: 17 amino acids. CDR1 is KGHSH, CDR2 LQKENI, per germline. Trimming cost V 3 bases and J 2 bases; bases outside gene matches: 9.